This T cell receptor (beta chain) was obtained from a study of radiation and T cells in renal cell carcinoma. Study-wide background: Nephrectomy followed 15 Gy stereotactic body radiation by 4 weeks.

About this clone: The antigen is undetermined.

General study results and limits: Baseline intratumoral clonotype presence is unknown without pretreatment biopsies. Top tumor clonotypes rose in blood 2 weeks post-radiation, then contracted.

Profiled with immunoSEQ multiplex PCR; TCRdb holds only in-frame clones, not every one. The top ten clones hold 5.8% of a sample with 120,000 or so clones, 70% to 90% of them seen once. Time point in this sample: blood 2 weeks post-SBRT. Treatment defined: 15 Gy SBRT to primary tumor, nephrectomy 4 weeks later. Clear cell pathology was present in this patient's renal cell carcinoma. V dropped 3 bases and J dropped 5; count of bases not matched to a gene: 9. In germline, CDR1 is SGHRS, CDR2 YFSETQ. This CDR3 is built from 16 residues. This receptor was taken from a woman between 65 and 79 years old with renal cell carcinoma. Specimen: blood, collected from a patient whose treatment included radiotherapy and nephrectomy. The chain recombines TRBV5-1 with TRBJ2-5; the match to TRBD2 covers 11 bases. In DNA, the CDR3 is TGCGCCAGCAGCTCCCTTAGCGGGGGGGCCGGGGAGACCCAGTACTTC. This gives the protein CASSSLSGGAGETQYF.